Following are 21 T cell receptor beta chains from one sample sequenced in a study of shared clonotypes between healthy human individuals (TCRdb year 2020). Receptor amplification or capture employed the immunoSEQ multiplex PCR assay. TCRdb provides this immuneACCESS table in a form limited to in-frame rearrangements. Some clones are lacking; in checked studies, under half of them reflect an unresolved V gene, and why the rest are absent is not known. The sample data list a few million clones, and around 90% of these were observed just once. The ten largest clones add up to over 0.12% of the sample. The sequencing input was naive CD4+ T cells sorted from blood. Interpreted using the paper, the cell subset or site label stands for: CD45RA+ positively selected. The receptors stem from a man in his late teens or twenties in good health.

The rearrangement uses TRBV9 and TRBJ1-3, with TRBD1 identical over 11 bases. After removal of 4 bases from V and 10 bases from J, the junction contained 13 bases not matched to a gene. CDR3 length equals 16 residues. The germline V gene has CDR1 SGDLS and CDR2 YYNGEE. CDR3 sequence reads: CASSPPHDGTGGTIYF. CDR3 DNA sequence: TGTGCCAGCAGCCCCCCTCACGACGGGACAGGGGGAACCATATATTTT.

The chain has TRBV30 and TRBJ1-3; D not certain. The CDR3 sequence is 19 residues long. V shed 1 base and J shed 0 bases, with 22 bases lying between them. Germline V lookup: CDR1 GTSNPN, CDR2 SVGIG (reference sequence). The CDR3 protein is CAWSAAKSFLPGSGNTIYF. As DNA, the CDR3 is TGTGCCTGGAGTGCAGCCAAAAGCTTTCTTCCCGGCTCTGGAAACACCATATATTTT.

In the case of this clone: The same CDR3 can be traced to other DNA sequences in this sample. The V call is TRBV10-3, the J call TRBJ1-2; no reliable D call. This CDR3 is 13 amino acids long. Germline CDR1 is ENHRY and CDR2 is SYGVKD. V was shortened by 3 bases and J by 3 bases, with 8 bases between the two germline ends. CDR3 coding DNA: TGTGCCATCAGTGACACCGGGGACTATGGCTACACCTTC. Its protein is CAISDTGDYGYTF.

This clone was recorded only once. The chain is built from TRBV5-6 and TRBJ2-7; TRBD2 agrees at 15 bases. This CDR3 has 16 residues. The germline V gene encodes CDR1 SGHDT and CDR2 YYEEEE. V lost 5 bases, J lost 2 bases, and 5 bases stayed unmatched. This CDR3 reads CASRPGLAGGAYEQYF. DNA of the CDR3: TGTGCCAGCAGACCGGGACTAGCGGGGGGCGCCTACGAGCAGTACTTC.

The rearrangement links TRBV28 to TRBJ1-3, with D perhaps TRBD1 (5 bases). Germline CDR1 is MDHEN and CDR2 is SYDVKM. This CDR3 spans 15 amino acids. V was trimmed by 5 bases and J by 2 bases, leaving 13 bases between them. The CDR3 DNA follows: TGTGCCAGCAGTATTGACCAGGGTACTGGAAACACCATATATTTT. Translation: CASSIDQGTGNTIYF.

This sequence joins TRBV6-5 and TRBJ1-6; weak D call: TRBD1 (5 bases). This CDR3 spans 15 amino acids. Trimming stripped 6 bases from V and 5 bases from J, with 14 bases between. CDR1 is MNHEY and CDR2 is SVGAGI in the germline V gene. The CDR3, as DNA: TGTGCCAGCAGATCTGGGACGGTCAATAATTCACCCCTCCACTTT. Protein sequence: CASRSGTVNNSPLHF.

The rearrangement joins TRBV7-2 to TRBJ2-4; 9 bases agree with TRBD1. CDR1 is SGHTA, CDR2 FQGNSA, per germline. The CDR3 consists of 15 residues. V lost 5 bases to trimming and J lost 10 bases; unmatched junction nucleotides: 12. CDR3 protein: CASSVTQGAGGIQYF. CDR3 DNA: TGTGCCAGCAGCGTGACACAGGGGGCTGGTGGTATTCAGTACTTC.

The chain employs TRBV9 and TRBJ2-1, with 8 nucleotides matching TRBD2. Germline V gene data show CDR1 as SGDLS and CDR2 as YYNGEE. CDR3 length: 17 residues. The V gene end was trimmed by 0 bases and the J gene end by 0 bases; junction bases not matched to a gene: 5. CDR3 residues: CASSVAGGLSSYNEQFF. CDR3 in DNA: TGTGCCAGCAGCGTAGCGGGAGGGCTTAGCTCCTACAATGAGCAGTTCTTC.

V usage is TRBV18 and J usage is TRBJ1-5; D remains ambiguous. This CDR3 contains 13 residues. Germline CDR1 is KGHSH and CDR2 is LQKENI. Trimming left V 3 bases short and J 7 bases short, with 10 bases between. CDR3 amino acids: CASSPDGEQPQHF. In DNA, the CDR3 is TGTGCCAGCTCACCGGACGGTGAGCAGCCCCAGCATTTT.

This chain uses TRBV6-5 with TRBJ1-3; 8 positions match TRBD1. The CDR3 spans 15 residues. Trimming removed 6 bases from V and 0 bases from J; junction bases left unmatched: 4. Germline V gene lookup returns CDR1 MNHEY and CDR2 SVGAGI. CDR3 sequence (DNA): TGTGCCAGCAGCCAGGGACAGGCCTCTGGAAACACCATATATTTT. This translates into CASSQGQASGNTIYF.

The chain carries TRBV9 and TRBJ2-5; perhaps TRBD1 as D (6 bases). CDR1 and CDR2 (germline): SGDLS, YYNGEE. V was shortened by 3 bases and J by 5 bases, with 11 bases between the two germline ends. The CDR3 loop spans 13 amino acids. CDR3 DNA: TGTGCCAGCAGCGACAGGGCCTCCGAGACCCAGTACTTC. Its translation is CASSDRASETQYF.

Points on this clone: Other DNA sequences in the same sample also yield this CDR3. The V gene is TRBV30, the J gene TRBJ1-1; D unclear. Germline lookup yields CDR1 GTSNPN and CDR2 SVGIG (reference sequence). The CDR3 runs to 12 residues. V was clipped by 5 bases and J by 1 base, with 8 bases between them. CDR3 nucleotide sequence: TGTGCCTGGGGACCAGCGAACACTGAAGCTTTCTTT. It is translated as CAWGPANTEAFF.

This chain uses TRBV11-2 with TRBJ2-1, with 10 nucleotides matching TRBD1. V gave up 5 bases and J gave up 3 bases; unmatched junction bases: 4. The germline V gene encodes CDR1 SGHAT and CDR2 FQNNGV. The CDR3 loop spans 15 amino acids. The CDR3 loop is CASSTGQGGYNEQFF. The CDR3 DNA sequence: TGTGCCAGCAGCACCGGACAGGGGGGCTACAATGAGCAGTTCTTC. Based on the CDR3 plus reference TRBV11-2 and TRBJ2-1, the full variable domain is EAGVAQSPRYKIIEKRQSVAFWCNPISGHATLYWYQQILGQGPKLLIQFQNNGVVDDSQLPKDRFSAERLKGVDSTLKIQPAKLEDSAVYLCASSTGQGGYNEQFFGPGTRLTVL.

Turning to this clone: The sample has other DNA sequences that encode this CDR3 too. V and J are TRBV27 and TRBJ2-5, with D possibly TRBD2 on 6 matching bases. Germline V gene data show CDR1 as MNHEY and CDR2 as SMNVEV (reference sequence). CDR3 length: 11 amino acids. Trimming removed 6 bases from V and 4 bases from J, with 6 bases in between. CDR3 sequence (DNA): TGTGCCAGCAGGCGGGGAGAGACCCAGTACTTC. Its translation: CASRRGETQYF.

The chain employs TRBV6-5 and TRBJ2-1; tentatively, D is TRBD1 (7 bases). The CDR3 has 11 residues. V lost 7 bases and J 14 bases, leaving 15 bases between the germline ends. The germline V gene has CDR1 MNHEY and CDR2 SVGAGI. The CDR3 nucleotides are TGTGCCAGCAACAATGGCAGGGGGGAGTTCTTC. This codes for CASNNGRGEFF.

CDR3 DNA sequence: TGCGCCAGCAGCTTTGAACTCACCGGGGAGCTGTTTTTT. Its protein product is CASSFELTGELFF. The chain combines TRBV5-1 with TRBJ2-2; D remains unclear. The CDR3 sequence is 13 residues long. CDR1 SGHRS and CDR2 YFSETQ come from the germline V gene. The ends were cut back, 2 bases at V and 4 bases at J, with 6 bases in the middle.

The chain uses TRBV28 and TRBJ1-4, with 9 bases fitting TRBD1. The CDR3 spans 14 residues. The V and J ends lost 8 bases and 7 bases, in that order; junction bases with no gene match: 8. Germline loops: CDR1 MDHEN, CDR2 SYDVKM. CDR3 DNA sequence: TGTGCCAGCTTACCCGGGACAGGGAGTGAAAAACTGTTTTTT. This sequence encodes CASLPGTGSEKLFF.

The CDR3 sequence: CASSSLGGLSSPLHF. In DNA, the CDR3 is TGTGCCAGCAGCTCCCTGGGGGGACTAAGTTCACCCCTCCACTTT. The genes are TRBV7-2 and TRBJ1-6; D is possibly TRBD1 (5 bases). This CDR3 contains 15 residues. CDR1 SGHTA and CDR2 FQGNSA come from the germline V gene. V lost 4 bases and J lost 9, with 16 bases in between. Together with reference TRBV7-2 and TRBJ1-6, the CDR3 gives the full variable domain: GAGVSQSPSNKVTEKGKDVELRCDPISGHTALYWYRQSLGQGLEFLIYFQGNSAPDKSGLPSDRFSAERTGGSVSTLTIQRTQQEDSAVYLCASSSLGGLSSPLHFGNGTRLTVT.

The chain links TRBV4-3 to TRBJ1-1; the D is unclear. This CDR3 comprises 15 residues. The germline V gene encodes CDR1 LGHNA and CDR2 YSLEER. The V end was cut by 1 base, the J end by 4 bases, with 13 bases between. For the CDR3, the DNA is TGCGCCAGCAGCCAAGTCCAGATTTTATCCACTGAAGCTTTCTTT. As protein: CASSQVQILSTEAFF.

The chain combines TRBV19 with TRBJ2-6; a possible D gene is TRBD1 (5 bases). This CDR3 is built from 15 residues. Germline CDR1 and CDR2: LNHDA and SQIVND (reference sequence). Trimming left V 4 bases short and J 2 bases short, with 9 bases between. The CDR3 DNA follows: TGTGCCAGTAGTAGAACAGGCCCTGGGGCCAACGTCCTGACTTTC. Protein: CASSRTGPGANVLTF.

The chain combines TRBV5-4 with TRBJ1-1, with D possibly matching TRBD1 (6 bases). This CDR3 has 14 amino acids. From germline, CDR1 is SGHNT and CDR2 YYREEE (reference sequence). Between the trimmed V and J ends, which lost 1 base and 6 bases, there was a span of 13 bases. The CDR3 region has the DNA TGTGCCAGCAGCTTGCCAGGGGTTATGGCTGAAGCTTTCTTT. Translated, it gives CASSLPGVMAEAFF.